One and the same sample provided the 21 T cell receptor beta chains below, sequenced in a study of blood T cell repertoires in COVID-19. Data came from immunoSEQ multiplex PCR; TCRdb stores just in-frame clones and leaves some out. The sample has 250,000 to 350,000 clones, roughly 89% seen once; the top ten hold 6% to 7%. The sample comprised PBMCs or T cells enriched from blood (not recorded which). The receptor set was obtained from a woman in her 40s who had recovered from COVID-19.

The chain recombines TRBV11-3 with TRBJ2-3, with 10 bases matching TRBD2. CDR3 length: 15 amino acids. The trim removed 5 bases at V and 4 bases at J, leaving 6 bases unmatched. Germline CDR1 SGHNT, CDR2 YENEEA. The CDR3 spells CASSLGLAQADTQYF. The CDR3 coding sequence is TGTGCCAGCAGCCTGGGACTAGCGCAGGCAGATACGCAGTATTTT.

V is TRBV15 and J is TRBJ2-5; no clear D gene. Trimming stripped 1 base from V and 5 bases from J, with 14 bases between. This CDR3 spans 15 amino acids. Germline CDR1 is LNHNV and CDR2 is YYDKDF (reference sequence). For the CDR3, the DNA is TGTGCCACCAGCAGAGCGAGGCCGTTCCAGGAGACCCAGTACTTC. It specifies CATSRARPFQETQYF.

V gene TRBV6-5 combines with J gene TRBJ2-4, with TRBD1 identical over 7 bases. The junction had 1 base not matched to a gene; V was cut back by 7 bases and J by 1 base. Per the germline V gene, CDR1 is MNHEY and CDR2 is SVGAGI. The length of the CDR3 is 13 residues. The CDR3 sequence is CASKDRAKNIQYF. The CDR3 coding sequence is TGTGCCAGCAAGGACAGGGCCAAAAACATTCAGTACTTC.

About this clone: Other DNA sequences in the same sample also yield this CDR3. CDR3 bases: TGTGCCAGCAGCAGGGGGCAGAACTATGGCTACACCTTC. Amino acid sequence: CASSRGQNYGYTF. The J gene is TRBJ1-2, the V gene TRBV3-1 (or the pseudogene TRBV3-2); TRBD1 aligns across 7 bases. The germline V gene encodes CDR1 LGHDT and CDR2 YNNKEL (reference sequence). The CDR3 length is 13 residues. V trimming: 5 bases; J trimming: 2 bases; junction bases outside the gene matches: 2.

This rearrangement joins TRBV4-3 to TRBJ1-5; unclear D gene. The CDR3 runs to 15 residues. Germline V gene data show CDR1 as LGHNA and CDR2 as YSLEER. V lost 2 bases, J lost 6 bases, and 14 bases lay in between. The CDR3 sequence: CASSQTPYRGQPQHF. In DNA, the CDR3 is TGCGCCAGCAGCCAAACCCCGTATCGGGGTCAGCCCCAGCATTTT.

The CDR3 region has the DNA TGTGCCAGCTCGGCAGGGGGCGGAATCTACAATGAGCAGTTCTTC. It specifies CASSAGGGIYNEQFF. J is TRBJ2-1 and V is TRBV28, with 8 bases fitting TRBD1. The length of the CDR3 is 15 residues. With V trimmed by 8 bases and J by 3 bases, 9 bases remained unmatched. The germline gives CDR1 MDHEN, CDR2 SYDVKM.

J is TRBJ2-1 and V is TRBV5-1; 7 bases map to TRBD2. V lost 4 bases, J lost 0 bases, and 4 bases stayed unmatched. Looked up from germline, CDR1 is SGHRS and CDR2 is YFSETQ. CDR3 length equals 15 residues. The CDR3, as DNA: TGCGCCAGCAGCCGTGGCGGGAGCTCCTACAATGAGCAGTTCTTC. Protein sequence: CASSRGGSSYNEQFF.

The chain recombines TRBV27 with TRBJ1-6, with 11 bases aligning to TRBD1. Germline V CDR1 and CDR2: MNHEY, SMNVEV (reference sequence). The CDR3 covers 18 residues. V lost 5 bases and J lost 10; bases outside the gene matches: 16. Here the CDR3 reads CASSPGAGQGAFGSPLHF. CDR3 DNA: TGTGCCAGCAGTCCCGGGGCTGGACAGGGGGCGTTTGGCTCACCCCTCCACTTT.

The rearrangement joins TRBV10-2 to TRBJ1-2; weak D call: TRBD1 (5 bases). V was cut by 6 bases and J by 4 bases, with 12 bases left in between. This CDR3 comprises 13 residues. CDR1 is WSHSY and CDR2 is SAAADI in the germline V gene. The DNA for the CDR3 is TGCGCCAGCAGCCACGGGGGAGGCTATGGCTACACCTTC. Translating it yields CASSHGGGYGYTF.

Only one count was recorded for this clone. This rearrangement joins TRBV7-9 to TRBJ2-5; weak D call: TRBD1 (7 bases). Deletions cut 5 bases from V and 4 bases from J, with 17 bases between. The germline gives CDR1 SEHNR, CDR2 FQNEAQ (reference sequence). This CDR3 spans 15 amino acids. The CDR3 region has the DNA TGTGCCAGCAGCCCACTCGCAGGGGGAGGAGAGACCCAGTACTTC. It specifies CASSPLAGGGETQYF.

The V call is TRBV19, the J call TRBJ1-4; D not resolved. Deletions cut 8 bases from V and 0 bases from J, with 13 bases between. Germline loops: CDR1 LNHDA, CDR2 SQIVND (reference sequence). There are 15 residues in the CDR3. The CDR3 nucleotides are TGTGCCAGTCGTGACAAGCCGGCAACTAATGAAAAACTGTTTTTT. Amino acid sequence: CASRDKPATNEKLFF. Based on the CDR3 plus reference TRBV19 and TRBJ1-4, the full variable domain is DGGITQSPKYLFRKEGQNVTLSCEQNLNHDAMYWYRQDPGQGLRLIYYSQIVNDFQKGDIAEGYSVSREKKESFPLTVTSAQKNPTAFYLCASRDKPATNEKLFFGSGTQLSVL.

This clone has only one observation. V usage is TRBV18 and J usage is TRBJ2-7, with a tentative D call TRBD1 (6 bases). This CDR3 region has 15 residues. Trimming removed 6 bases from V and 0 bases from J, with 15 bases in between. Per germline, CDR1 KGHSH and CDR2 LQKENI. CDR3 protein: CASSPLRGGSYEQYF. In DNA form, the CDR3 reads TGTGCCAGCTCCCCTTTGAGAGGGGGCTCCTACGAGCAGTACTTC. Looking up the rest from reference TRBV18 and TRBJ2-7 gives the full variable domain: NAGVMQNPRHLVRRRGQEARLRCSPMKGHSHVYWYRQLPEEGLKFMVYLQKENIIDESGMPKERFSAEFPKEGPSILRIQQVVRGDSAAYFCASSPLRGGSYEQYFGPGTRLTVT.

This chain uses TRBV7-2 with TRBJ2-1; 9 nucleotides align to TRBD1. CDR3 length: 14 residues. In germline, CDR1 is SGHTA, CDR2 FQGNSA. The V segment lost 6 bases and the J segment 4 bases; nucleotides outside the gene matches: 4. In DNA form, the CDR3 reads TGTGCCAGCAGACAGGGGGCGGGGTACAATGAGCAGTTCTTC. This encodes CASRQGAGYNEQFF.

The chain links TRBV10-3 to TRBJ1-3; no definite D call. The CDR3 spans 13 residues. Germline CDR1 reads ENHRY; CDR2 reads SYGVKD. Trimming took off 3 bases at V and 6 bases at J, with 9 bases between the two ends. This CDR3 is CAISDGLENTIYF. Here the CDR3 DNA reads TGTGCCATCAGTGACGGGTTGGAAAACACCATATATTTT.

The chain links TRBV28 to TRBJ2-7, with D possibly TRBD2 on 6 matching bases. Trimming removed 10 bases at V and 3 bases at J, with 13 bases between. This CDR3 spans 12 amino acids. Germline CDR1 and CDR2: MDHEN and SYDVKM. The CDR3 nucleotides read TGTGCCATCGGGGGACTGGACTACGAGCAGTACTTC. Its protein product is CAIGGLDYEQYF.

The gene calls are TRBV4-2 and TRBJ1-5; D call uncertain. V gave up 1 base and J gave up 3 bases, with 16 bases separating them. CDR1 is LGHNA and CDR2 is YNFKEQ in the germline V gene. The CDR3 runs to 17 residues. The CDR3, as DNA: TGTGCCAGCAGCCAAGGCCTACAGAGAACCCTCAATCAGCCCCAGCATTTT. Amino acid sequence: CASSQGLQRTLNQPQHF.

The genes are TRBV28 and TRBJ1-5; TRBD1 matches at 7 bases. Trimming at V came to 6 bases and at J to 6 bases, leaving 5 bases not matched to a gene. Germline CDR1 is MDHEN and CDR2 is SYDVKM. This CDR3 has 13 amino acids. The CDR3 is CASRTGTPQPQHF. The CDR3, as DNA: TGTGCCAGCAGGACAGGGACTCCTCAGCCCCAGCATTTT.

For the CDR3, the DNA is TGTGCCAGCTCAGCCCTAGCAGATACGCAGTATTTT. Encoded protein: CASSALADTQYF. This chain links TRBV18 with TRBJ2-3; no clear D gene. Germline-derived CDR1 and CDR2 are KGHSH and LQKENI. Between the trimmed V and J ends, which lost 5 bases and 4 bases, there was a span of 7 bases. The CDR3 length is 12 residues.

The chain combines TRBV3-1 (or the pseudogene TRBV3-2) with TRBJ2-5; 8 bases fit TRBD1. Germline V lookup: CDR1 LGHDT, CDR2 YNNKEL (reference sequence). The CDR3 consists of 14 residues. J was trimmed by 4 bases and V by 2 bases; bases with no gene match: 3. The CDR3 spells CASSQHRGRETQYF. For the CDR3, the DNA is TGTGCCAGCAGCCAACACAGGGGGAGAGAGACCCAGTACTTC.

This clone occurred once. The CDR3 DNA reads as TGTGCCAGCAGTCCTCCCCACCCCGGACAGGGTAGCGACGAGCAGTACTTC. Translation: CASSPPHPGQGSDEQYF. This chain uses TRBV28 with TRBJ2-7, with 8 bases that match TRBD1. CDR1 and CDR2 (germline): MDHEN, SYDVKM. V gave up 5 bases and J gave up 5 bases; unmatched junction bases: 17. The CDR3 is 17 residues long.

The chain uses TRBV7-9 and TRBJ2-1; 10 nucleotides agree with TRBD2. The CDR3 extends over 15 amino acids. Germline CDR1 is SEHNR and CDR2 is FQNEAQ (reference sequence). The ends lost 5 bases at V and 5 bases at J; junction bases unmatched: 6. The CDR3 protein is CASSPAGGPHNEQFF. CDR3 coding DNA: TGTGCCAGCAGCCCAGCGGGAGGGCCCCACAATGAGCAGTTCTTC. The full variable domain, its missing parts supplied by reference TRBV7-9 and TRBJ2-1, is DTGVSQNPRHKITKRGQNVTFRCDPISEHNRLYWYRQTLGQGPEFLTYFQNEAQLEKSRLLSDRFSAERPKGSFSTLEIQRTEQGDSAMYLCASSPAGGPHNEQFFGPGTRLTVL.